A selection of T cell receptor beta chains follows, all from one sample in a study of regulatory and conventional T cells in RAG deficiency. Using immunoSEQ multiplex PCR, the repertoire was profiled, and TCRdb retains in-frame clones only, with some absent. This sample carries 20,000 or so clones, just under 95% of them seen once, and the ten largest clones take roughly 0.77%. The sample was also reused in another study, on regulatory T cells.

Sequenced material: CD4+ T cells sorted from blood. Receptors were obtained from a human donor in good health. Both conserved end residues are part of each CDR3. Each record gives: CDR3 length, J gene, D gene, clone size, V gene, CDR3 DNA, CDR3 protein. The D gene is left open where the match is weak. Size is omitted from some rows. Given values are once, few, many or a class for expanded clones.

14 | TRBJ2-5 | TRBD2 | NA | TRBV19 | TGTGCCAGTAGAAGCGGGGGACCCCAAGAGACCCAGTACTTC | CASRSGGPQETQYF
16 | TRBJ1-1 | TRBD1 | NA | TRBV10-3 | TGTGCCATCAGTGGGGACAGGGCCCTCTTGAACACTGAAGCTTTCTTT | CAISGDRALLNTEAFF
12 | TRBJ2-1 | NA | NA | TRBV11-3 | TGTGCCAGCAGCTTAGTCAAGGGTGAGCAGTTCTTC | CASSLVKGEQFF
17 | TRBJ2-3 | TRBD2 | NA | TRBV5-4 | TGTGCCAGCAGCTTGGTTGCGGGAGCCGTCTACGCAGATACGCAGTATTTT | CASSLVAGAVYADTQYF
16 | TRBJ2-1 | TRBD2 | NA | TRBV5-4 | TGTGCCAGCAGCTTGGGAAGCGGGAGCTCCTACAATGAGCAGTTCTTC | CASSLGSGSSYNEQFF
15 | TRBJ1-3 | NA | NA | TRBV7-2 | TGTGCCAGCAGCTTACAGGGTGTGCCTGGAAACACCATATATTTT | CASSLQGVPGNTIYF
17 | TRBJ2-3 | TRBD2 | once | TRBV4-1 | TGCGCCAGCAGCCAAGATCCGACTAGCTCCTTCACAGATACGCAGTATTTT | CASSQDPTSSFTDTQYF
17 | TRBJ1-5 | TRBD1 | NA | TRBV7-8 | TGTGCCAGCAGCTCCGACAGGGCCCCATTTAGCAATCAGCCCCAGCATTTT | CASSSDRAPFSNQPQHF
15 | TRBJ2-7 | TRBD1 | NA | TRBV11-2 | TGTGCCAGCAGCAAAATTCTGACAGGGGCCTACGAGCAGTACTTC | CASSKILTGAYEQYF
13 | TRBJ2-5 | TRBD1 | NA | TRBV6-1 | TGTGCCAGCAGATGGGACAGGGGAGAGACCCAGTACTTC | CASRWDRGETQYF